These 32 T cell receptor beta chains share one sample of origin, sequenced in a study of shared T cell receptors in the human thymus. This table comes from immunoSEQ multiplex PCR, and its TCRdb copy is limited to in-frame clones, with some not included. Here the sample spans over 650,000 clones, approximately 87% being singletons. This same sample was also taken into another study, of human thymus T cells.

Sequencing was performed on thymocytes. Receptors originate from a boy in the first two years of life with a congenital heart defect.

The V and J genes are TRBV7-9 and TRBJ1-1; maybe TRBD1 (6 bases). From germline, CDR1 is SEHNR and CDR2 FQNEAQ (reference sequence). The CDR3 loop spans 15 amino acids. Trimming removed 5 bases from V and 1 base from J, with 14 bases in between. This chain's CDR3 is CASSLRQETNTEAFF. In DNA form, the CDR3 reads TGTGCCAGCAGCCTCCGACAGGAGACGAACACTGAAGCTTTCTTT.

The V gene is TRBV27, the J gene TRBJ2-3, with D unresolved. Between the trimmed V and J ends, which lost 6 bases and 2 bases, there was a span of 21 bases. The CDR3 is made up of 17 amino acids. Germline CDR1 and CDR2: MNHEY and SMNVEV (reference sequence). The CDR3 loop reads CASSPIRLGKFTDTQYF. CDR3 bases: TGTGCCAGCAGCCCCATTCGCCTAGGAAAATTCACAGATACGCAGTATTTT.

As DNA, the CDR3 is TGTGCCAGCAGTAAGCCGGACAGGGGGTGCTTCAATGAGCAGTTCTTC. As protein: CASSKPDRGCFNEQFF. This sequence joins TRBV28 and TRBJ2-1, with 10 bases identical to TRBD1. Unmatched junction bases numbered 10, after V lost 5 bases and J lost 6 bases. This CDR3 is built from 16 residues. The V gene's germline CDR1 is MDHEN and CDR2 SYDVKM. The variable domain in full, with the rest retrieved from reference TRBV28 and TRBJ2-1, is DVKVTQSSRYLVKRTGEKVFLECVQDMDHENMFWYRQDPGLGLRLIYFSYDVKMKEKGDIPEGYSVSREKKERFSLILESASTNQTSMYLCASSKPDRGCFNEQFFGPGTRLTVL.

This chain joins TRBV6-5 and TRBJ1-1, with D unclear. This CDR3 spans 13 amino acids. CDR1 is MNHEY and CDR2 is SVGAGI in the germline V gene. V dropped 2 bases and J dropped 3 bases, with 7 bases sitting between them. The CDR3 bases are TGTGCCAGCAGTTACGGCGGCTACACTGAAGCTTTCTTT. Translating it yields CASSYGGYTEAFF.

As DNA, the CDR3 is TGTGCCAGCAGTTACCCCCCGGGACAGGGAGGTGAAGCTTTCTTT. Encoded protein: CASSYPPGQGGEAFF. The rearrangement joins TRBV6-5 to TRBJ1-1; 9 positions match TRBD1. The CDR3 has 15 residues. With V trimmed by 2 bases and J by 7 bases, 8 bases remained unmatched. Germline values: CDR1 MNHEY, CDR2 SVGAGI.

The CDR3 here is CASSSRSGDDTEAFF. The DNA of the CDR3 is TGTGCCAGCAGCTCCAGAAGCGGGGATGACACTGAAGCTTTCTTT. The V gene is TRBV5-6, the J gene TRBJ1-1; D ambiguous. The germline CDR1 and CDR2 sequences are SGHDT and YYEEEE. V lost 3 bases and J 3 bases, leaving 15 bases between the germline ends. This CDR3 contains 15 residues.

The chain has TRBV11-2 and TRBJ2-7, with 8 bases identical to TRBD1. Trimming took 5 bases from V and 6 from J; bases not matched to a gene: 12. Germline V CDR1 and CDR2: SGHAT, FQNNGV. This CDR3 is 15 amino acids long. CDR3 bases: TGTGCCAGCAGCCAACCTGGACAGGGCAGTGGCGAGCAGTACTTC. This codes for CASSQPGQGSGEQYF.

The rearrangement links TRBV30 to TRBJ1-4; 9 nucleotides match TRBD1. The junction had 5 bases not matched to a gene; V was cut back by 0 bases and J by 6 bases. This CDR3 comprises 15 residues. Germline values: CDR1 GTSNPN, CDR2 SVGIG (reference sequence). The DNA of the CDR3 is TGTGCCTGGAGTGTAAATCGGGACAGGGATGAAAAACTGTTTTTT. Its translation is CAWSVNRDRDEKLFF.

The V call is TRBV4-3, the J call TRBJ2-1; weak D call: TRBD2 (6 bases). V was pared by 3 bases and J by 8 bases, with 17 bases between. Germline assignment: CDR1 LGHNA and CDR2 YSLEER. The CDR3 has 15 amino acids. CDR3 DNA sequence: TGCGCCAGCAGCCAGGAGACTAGTTTTCCGGATGAGCAGTTCTTC. Its translation: CASSQETSFPDEQFF.

The gene calls are TRBV14 and TRBJ1-3; unclear D gene. The V end lost 4 bases, the J end lost 0 bases, and 13 bases lay between the germline ends. The V gene's germline CDR1 is SGHDN and CDR2 FVKESK. The CDR3 covers 16 residues. The CDR3 DNA is TGTGCCAGCAGCCCAGCAGGAGGGATCTCTGGAAACACCATATATTTT. Translated, it gives CASSPAGGISGNTIYF.

The J gene is TRBJ2-1, the V gene TRBV28; 7 bases fit TRBD2. In germline, CDR1 is MDHEN, CDR2 SYDVKM. This CDR3 comprises 16 residues. V dropped 1 base and J dropped 2; count of bases not matched to a gene: 5. CDR3 protein: CASSLSPLAPYNEQFF. The DNA of the CDR3 is TGTGCCAGCAGTTTATCCCCACTAGCGCCCTACAATGAGCAGTTCTTC. The entire variable domain, with the rest obtained from reference TRBV28 and TRBJ2-1, is as follows: DVKVTQSSRYLVKRTGEKVFLECVQDMDHENMFWYRQDPGLGLRLIYFSYDVKMKEKGDIPEGYSVSREKKERFSLILESASTNQTSMYLCASSLSPLAPYNEQFFGPGTRLTVL.

The chain joins TRBV2 to TRBJ2-3, with TRBD2 as a possible D gene (5 bases). The V end was cut by 0 bases, the J end by 5 bases, with 12 bases between. This CDR3 comprises 15 residues. Per germline, CDR1 SNHLY and CDR2 FYNNEI. In nucleotides, the CDR3 is TGTGCCAGCAGTGAAGCTCCCGGGATTGTAGATACGCAGTATTTT. Translating gives CASSEAPGIVDTQYF.

The chain uses TRBV4-3 and TRBJ2-3; D perhaps matches TRBD1 (5 bases). Per germline, CDR1 LGHNA and CDR2 YSLEER. This CDR3 has 17 amino acids. V dropped 1 base and J dropped 2 bases, with 16 bases sitting between them. This chain's CDR3 is CASSQVQGPPLTDTQYF. In DNA form, the CDR3 reads TGCGCCAGCAGCCAAGTTCAGGGTCCCCCCCTCACAGATACGCAGTATTTT.

The DNA for the CDR3 is TGTGCCAGCAGCTTCTTGCGGGACCCCCGGATGGCGAACACCGGGGAGCTGTTTTTT. This codes for CASSFLRDPRMANTGELFF. V is TRBV5-4 and J is TRBJ2-2; possible D gene TRBD2, 6 bases. This CDR3 region has 19 residues. The V end lost 2 bases, the J end lost 0 bases, and 20 bases lay between the germline ends. Germline-derived CDR1 and CDR2 are SGHNT and YYREEE (reference sequence).

The chain carries TRBV7-2 and TRBJ2-7; D is possibly TRBD2 (6 bases). Trimming pared 5 bases from V and 3 bases from J, leaving 17 bases between. The CDR3 consists of 15 residues. CDR1 is SGHTA, CDR2 FQGNSA, per germline. The CDR3 DNA reads as TGTGCCAGCAGCGTCGGGACTCCGAGGAGCTACGAGCAGTACTTC. Translating it yields CASSVGTPRSYEQYF.

The rearrangement joins TRBV6-4 to TRBJ1-2; TRBD1 matches at 7 bases. The CDR3 is made up of 14 amino acids. Trimming took 3 bases from V and 8 from J; bases not matched to a gene: 9. CDR1 is MRHNA, CDR2 SNTAGT, per germline. This CDR3 reads CASSESGQGEGYTF. The DNA of the CDR3 is TGTGCCAGCAGTGAATCCGGCCAGGGGGAGGGCTACACCTTC.

The chain employs TRBV21-1 and TRBJ2-2; the D call TRBD2 from the table was never checked on the DNA. TRBV21-1 is described as a pseudogene. The CDR3 loop spans 14 amino acids. The CDR3 DNA is TGTGCCAGCAGCCCCACGACTAGCACCGGGGAGCTGTTTTTT. This codes for CASSPTTSTGELFF.

The CDR3 sequence: CASSYRTVSNTGELFF. Written as DNA, the CDR3 is TGTGCCAGCAGTTATCGGACAGTCTCGAACACCGGGGAGCTGTTTTTT. This sequence joins TRBV6-5 and TRBJ2-2, with TRBD1 as a possible D gene (6 bases). V lost 3 bases and J 0 bases, leaving 11 bases between the germline ends. The length of the CDR3 is 16 residues. Germline V lookup: CDR1 MNHEY, CDR2 SVGAGI.

V is TRBV28 and J is TRBJ1-6; D gene ambiguous. This CDR3 has 17 residues. Trimming took off 6 bases at V and 0 bases at J, with 15 bases between the two ends. The germline V gene encodes CDR1 MDHEN and CDR2 SYDVKM. The CDR3 DNA reads TGTGCCAGCAGGCCTGGATCGGGGAGCTCCTATAATTCACCCCTCCACTTT. Amino acids: CASRPGSGSSYNSPLHF.

The chain joins TRBV19 to TRBJ1-2; TRBD1 is a possible D gene (6 bases). Germline values: CDR1 LNHDA, CDR2 SQIVND (reference sequence). V lost 3 bases to trimming and J lost 5 bases, with 19 bases between them. CDR3 length equals 16 residues. CDR3: CASSIKAAPGAYGYTF. DNA of the CDR3: TGTGCCAGTAGTATTAAGGCTGCGCCAGGGGCATATGGCTACACCTTC.

The rearrangement links TRBV5-1 to TRBJ1-2, with a possible D match to TRBD1 (6 bases). The CDR3 covers 14 residues. Germline CDR1 is SGHRS and CDR2 is YFSETQ. V shed 0 bases and J shed 6 bases, with 12 bases lying between them. CDR3 in DNA: TGCGCCAGCAGCTTGGGTGACAGGACCCATGGCTACACCTTC. It encodes CASSLGDRTHGYTF.

The V call is TRBV6-1, the J call TRBJ2-7; the match to TRBD1 covers 7 bases. CDR1 and CDR2 from the germline V gene are MNHNS and SASEGT. Unmatched junction bases numbered 6, after V lost 4 bases and J lost 0 bases. CDR3 length: 15 amino acids. Here the CDR3 reads CASSVTGQLSYEQYF. DNA for the CDR3: TGTGCCAGCAGTGTAACGGGACAGCTCTCCTACGAGCAGTACTTC.

A single count supports this clone. CDR3: CASSYSTLAGADTQYF. The CDR3 DNA reads TGTGCCAGCAGTTACTCGACCCTAGCGGGAGCAGATACGCAGTATTTT. This rearrangement joins TRBV6-5 to TRBJ2-3, with 10 bases that match TRBD2. This CDR3 contains 16 residues. The V segment lost 0 bases and the J segment 4 bases; nucleotides outside the gene matches: 4. Germline V CDR1 and CDR2: MNHEY, SVGAGI.

The genes are TRBV14 and TRBJ1-1; D is possibly TRBD1 (6 bases). CDR3 length equals 14 residues. Trimming shortened V by 0 bases and J by 8 bases, and 13 bases separated the two germline ends. The germline V gene has CDR1 SGHDN and CDR2 FVKESK. CDR3 coding DNA: TGTGCCAGCAGCCAAGATCCCCGGACAGAGGAAGCTTTCTTT. Translating it yields CASSQDPRTEEAFF.

The chain links TRBV14 to TRBJ1-2, with D unresolved. Germline lookup yields CDR1 SGHDN and CDR2 FVKESK. The CDR3 is 17 amino acids. Trimming pared 3 bases from V and 4 bases from J, leaving 21 bases between. The CDR3 DNA reads as TGTGCCAGCAGCCACACCGACGACAAGAGAAAGGTCTATGGCTACACCTTC. Its protein is CASSHTDDKRKVYGYTF.

This rearrangement joins TRBV6-6 to TRBJ1-5; TRBD1 agrees at 9 bases. J gave up 9 bases and V 2 bases, and 8 bases lay outside the gene matches. The CDR3 has 15 amino acids. Germline CDR1 MNHNY, CDR2 SVGAGI (reference sequence). In DNA, the CDR3 is TGTGCCAGCAGTTACGACGGACAGGGGCTTGCGCCCCAGCATTTT. Its translation: CASSYDGQGLAPQHF.

This rearrangement joins TRBV4-2 to TRBJ1-2; unclear D gene. Trimming stripped 1 base from V and 4 bases from J, with 16 bases between. Germline values: CDR1 LGHNA, CDR2 YNFKEQ. The CDR3 length is 16 residues. Here the CDR3 reads CASSQVFSGEVYGYTF. The CDR3 region has the DNA TGTGCCAGCAGCCAAGTATTTTCTGGGGAGGTCTATGGCTACACCTTC.

The chain couples TRBV27 to TRBJ2-7; TRBD2 matches at 11 bases. Losses at the gene ends were 5 bases for V and 1 base for J; bases not matched to a gene: 7. CDR1 and CDR2 (germline): MNHEY, SMNVEV (reference sequence). The CDR3 spans 16 residues. The CDR3 here is CASSHTSGGRSYEQYF. The CDR3 DNA follows: TGTGCCAGCAGTCACACTAGCGGGGGCCGGTCCTACGAGCAGTACTTC.

The rearrangement links TRBV5-1 to TRBJ2-2, with 7 positions matching TRBD2. Per germline, CDR1 SGHRS and CDR2 YFSETQ. Trimming removed 4 bases from V and 0 bases from J; junction bases left unmatched: 3. CDR3 length: 15 amino acids. CDR3 DNA: TGCGCCAGCAGCGTGGGACTACCGAACACCGGGGAGCTGTTTTTT. Its translation: CASSVGLPNTGELFF.

The gene calls are TRBV7-2 and TRBJ2-3; D call uncertain. Germline V gene data show CDR1 as SGHTA and CDR2 as FQGNSA. The CDR3 extends over 14 amino acids. V was shortened by 4 bases and J by 5 bases, with 13 bases between the two germline ends. CDR3 in amino acids: CASSSPGGQDTQYF. The DNA for the CDR3 is TGTGCCAGCAGCTCCCCCGGCGGCCAAGATACGCAGTATTTT.

CDR3 nucleotide sequence: TGCGCCAGCAGCTTGGGCGCCAGGGAATACGAGCAGTACTTC. Its protein product is CASSLGAREYEQYF. The V call is TRBV5-1, the J call TRBJ2-7; maybe TRBD1 (5 bases). This CDR3 spans 14 amino acids. V lost 0 bases to trimming and J lost 4 bases, with 11 bases between them. Germline CDR1 and CDR2: SGHRS and YFSETQ.

The chain is built from TRBV5-6 and TRBJ2-3; 8 nucleotides match TRBD2. The CDR3 loop spans 17 amino acids. Germline CDR1 is SGHDT and CDR2 is YYEEEE. V was pared by 4 bases and J by 0 bases, with 10 bases of the junction left unmatched. DNA of the CDR3: TGTGCCAGCAGCGAGTTCGGGGGGGGGCGTAGCACAGATACGCAGTATTTT. It yields the protein CASSEFGGGRSTDTQYF.